A selection of T cell receptor beta chains follows, all from one sample in a study of blood T cell repertoires in COVID-19. TCRdb keeps only in-frame clones here, not all; method: immunoSEQ multiplex PCR. Here the sample spans about 63,000 clones, 80% to 95% being singletons. The sequenced sample consisted of peripheral blood. The receptors derive from a man aged 45-65 years with active COVID-19. Each CDR3 is given with its conserved first and last residue. The D gene is left open where the match is weak. Clone size is shown for a subset of rows, as once, few, many or a class of expanded clone.

j_gene: TRBJ2-3
v_gene: TRBV7-2
abundance: NA
d_gene: TRBD2
CDR3nt: TGTGCCAGCAGCGCCGGGACTAACCCAGATACGCAGTATTTT
CDR3aa: CASSAGTNPDTQYF

j_gene: TRBJ1-2
v_gene: TRBV5-1
abundance: NA
d_gene: TRBD1
CDR3nt: TGCGCCAGCAGCGTAGTCTCCGGGACAGACCACTATGGCTACACCTTC
CDR3aa: CASSVVSGTDHYGYTF

j_gene: TRBJ1-5
v_gene: TRBV4-1
abundance: few
d_gene: NA
CDR3nt: TGCGCCAGCAGCCAAACGGCCGGGGGAGGGCATCGGGTTCAGCCCCAGCATTTT
CDR3aa: CASSQTAGGGHRVQPQHF

j_gene: TRBJ2-1
v_gene: TRBV4-3
abundance: NA
d_gene: NA
CDR3nt: TGCGCCAGCAGCCAAGATCTGGTGAGCTCCTACAATGAGCAGTTCTTC
CDR3aa: CASSQDLVSSYNEQFF

j_gene: TRBJ2-3
v_gene: TRBV2
abundance: NA
d_gene: NA
CDR3nt: TGTGCCAGCAAAAGGTCCCCAGACCGGGCAGATACGCAGTATTTT
CDR3aa: CASKRSPDRADTQYF

j_gene: TRBJ2-2
v_gene: TRBV10-1
abundance: NA
d_gene: NA
CDR3nt: TGCGCCAGCAGTGATTTCGCGGACACCGGGGAGCTGTTTTTT
CDR3aa: CASSDFADTGELFF

j_gene: TRBJ1-2
v_gene: TRBV27
abundance: NA
d_gene: NA
CDR3nt: TGTGCCAGCAGTTTGAAGGGGAACTATGGCTACACCTTC
CDR3aa: CASSLKGNYGYTF

j_gene: TRBJ1-5
v_gene: TRBV5-1
abundance: NA
d_gene: TRBD1
CDR3nt: TGCGCCAGCAGCCCGGATCCACAGGGGGTTGGGCGTCAGCCCCAGCATTTT
CDR3aa: CASSPDPQGVGRQPQHF

j_gene: TRBJ2-1
v_gene: TRBV5-1
abundance: NA
d_gene: TRBD2
CDR3nt: TGCGCCAGCAGCTTGTATAGCGGGAGGACCAATGAGCAGTTCTTC
CDR3aa: CASSLYSGRTNEQFF

j_gene: TRBJ2-7
v_gene: TRBV6-5
abundance: NA
d_gene: NA
CDR3nt: TGTGCCAGCAGTTCCGTTCCAGGGGTCGAGCAGTACTTC
CDR3aa: CASSSVPGVEQYF

j_gene: TRBJ1-2
v_gene: TRBV19
abundance: NA
d_gene: TRBD1
CDR3nt: TGTGCCAGTAGTACCGAGTCGACAGGGGGGGGCTATGGCTACACCTTC
CDR3aa: CASSTESTGGGYGYTF

j_gene: TRBJ2-7
v_gene: TRBV28
abundance: once
d_gene: NA
CDR3nt: TGTGCCAGCAGTTTGGACTTCTACGAGCAGTACTTC
CDR3aa: CASSLDFYEQYF

j_gene: TRBJ2-4
v_gene: TRBV9
abundance: NA
d_gene: NA
CDR3nt: TGTGCCAGCAGCGGCCAAACTAGCCAAAACATTCAGTACTTC
CDR3aa: CASSGQTSQNIQYF

j_gene: TRBJ2-5
v_gene: TRBV11-3
abundance: NA
d_gene: TRBD2
CDR3nt: TGTGCCAGCAGCTCGCCGACTAGCGGGGGAGAGACCCAGTACTTC
CDR3aa: CASSSPTSGGETQYF

j_gene: TRBJ2-2
v_gene: TRBV19
abundance: NA
d_gene: NA
CDR3nt: TGTGCCAGTAGTATAGGTAGGGAGCTGTTTTTT
CDR3aa: CASSIGRELFF

j_gene: TRBJ2-3
v_gene: TRBV7-8
abundance: NA
d_gene: NA
CDR3nt: TGTGCCAGCAGCTTAGGGTCGGGGGATCCGGGAGATACGCAGTATTTT
CDR3aa: CASSLGSGDPGDTQYF

j_gene: TRBJ1-3
v_gene: TRBV25-1
abundance: NA
d_gene: TRBD1
CDR3nt: TGTGCCAGCAGTGGGGGACAGAGCGTCTCTGGAAACACCATATATTTT
CDR3aa: CASSGGQSVSGNTIYF

j_gene: TRBJ2-7
v_gene: TRBV30
abundance: once
d_gene: TRBD1
CDR3nt: TGTGCGTTGGACAGGGCGTACGAGCAGTACTTC
CDR3aa: CALDRAYEQYF

j_gene: TRBJ1-1
v_gene: TRBV4-3
abundance: NA
d_gene: NA
CDR3nt: TGCGCCAGCAGCCCGGGGGGGGCTGAAGCTTTCTTT
CDR3aa: CASSPGGAEAFF

j_gene: TRBJ2-3
v_gene: TRBV27
abundance: NA
d_gene: NA
CDR3nt: TGTGCCAGCCGTAGGTGGGCGCGACGCACAGATACGCAGTATTTT
CDR3aa: CASRRWARRTDTQYF

j_gene: TRBJ1-1
v_gene: TRBV7-9
abundance: NA
d_gene: TRBD1
CDR3nt: TGTGCCAGCAGCCCGGGACAGGTGAACACTGAAGCTTTCTTT
CDR3aa: CASSPGQVNTEAFF

j_gene: TRBJ2-7
v_gene: TRBV4-3
abundance: NA
d_gene: TRBD2
CDR3nt: TGCGCCAGCAGCCAAGGGGAGGGTTCGGGCGAGCAGTACTTC
CDR3aa: CASSQGEGSGEQYF

j_gene: TRBJ2-5
v_gene: TRBV7-7
abundance: NA
d_gene: NA
CDR3nt: TGTGCTAGCAGCTTTTTGGGGGCCTCCGAAGAGACCCAGTACTTC
CDR3aa: CASSFLGASEETQYF

j_gene: TRBJ2-2
v_gene: TRBV7-8
abundance: NA
d_gene: TRBD2
CDR3nt: TGTGCCAGCAGCTTAGCTTGGACTAGCGGGAGGAATACCGGGGAGCTGTTTTTT
CDR3aa: CASSLAWTSGRNTGELFF

j_gene: TRBJ1-1
v_gene: TRBV28
abundance: NA
d_gene: TRBD1
CDR3nt: TGTGCCAGCAGTACCCGGGACAGGGACCCTCGGGCAGCTTTCTTT
CDR3aa: CASSTRDRDPRAAFF

j_gene: TRBJ1-3
v_gene: TRBV2
abundance: NA
d_gene: NA
CDR3nt: TGTGCCAGCTCTGGCCCGGGGTTCGGAAACACCATATATTTT
CDR3aa: CASSGPGFGNTIYF

j_gene: TRBJ1-1
v_gene: TRBV28
abundance: NA
d_gene: TRBD1
CDR3nt: TGTGCCAGCAGTCAAGGGACAGGGTGGGCTTTCTTT
CDR3aa: CASSQGTGWAFF

j_gene: TRBJ2-1
v_gene: TRBV5-1
abundance: NA
d_gene: TRBD2
CDR3nt: TGCGCCAGCAGCCCTGGGACTAGCGGGAGGATTCTGAGCTCCTACAATGAGCAGTTCTTC
CDR3aa: CASSPGTSGRILSSYNEQFF

j_gene: TRBJ2-3
v_gene: TRBV24-1
abundance: NA
d_gene: TRBD1
CDR3nt: TGTGCCACCAGTGATAGGGATAAGGGGGCGGATACGCAGTATTTT
CDR3aa: CATSDRDKGADTQYF

j_gene: TRBJ2-1
v_gene: TRBV12-3/TRBV12-4
abundance: NA
d_gene: TRBD2
CDR3nt: TGTGCCAGCAGTTTGCTTCGGGAGGGGGAGCAGTTCTTC
CDR3aa: CASSLLREGEQFF

j_gene: TRBJ1-6
v_gene: TRBV2
abundance: NA
d_gene: NA
CDR3nt: TGTGCCAGCAGTGATGGGCAATCCTATAATTCACCCCTCCACTTT
CDR3aa: CASSDGQSYNSPLHF

j_gene: TRBJ2-3
v_gene: TRBV3-1/TRBV3-2
abundance: few
d_gene: NA
CDR3nt: TGTGCCAGCAGCCGGAGGGGCGGAGATACGCAGTATTTT
CDR3aa: CASSRRGGDTQYF

j_gene: TRBJ1-1
v_gene: TRBV3-1/TRBV3-2
abundance: once
d_gene: NA
CDR3nt: TGTGCCAGCAGCCCCGGGGGGCAAACTGAAGCTTTCTTT
CDR3aa: CASSPGGQTEAFF

j_gene: TRBJ2-5
v_gene: TRBV18
abundance: NA
d_gene: NA
CDR3nt: TGTGCCAGCTCACCACCCTTGGGGGTCGGGAGAGAGACCCAGTACTTC
CDR3aa: CASSPPLGVGRETQYF

j_gene: TRBJ2-5
v_gene: TRBV6-2/TRBV6-3
abundance: NA
d_gene: TRBD1
CDR3nt: TGTGCCAGCACCCCCCAGGGGGTGACCCAGTACTTC
CDR3aa: CASTPQGVTQYF

j_gene: TRBJ2-3
v_gene: TRBV7-9
abundance: NA
d_gene: TRBD1
CDR3nt: TGTGCCAGTACCGGGACAGGGTCCACAGATACGCAGTATTTT
CDR3aa: CASTGTGSTDTQYF

j_gene: TRBJ1-2
v_gene: TRBV4-2
abundance: NA
d_gene: NA
CDR3nt: TGTGCCAGCAGCCAAGATTTCTCAGTTAGGGGAGGCTACACCTTC
CDR3aa: CASSQDFSVRGGYTF

j_gene: TRBJ2-3
v_gene: TRBV18
abundance: NA
d_gene: NA
CDR3nt: TGTGCCAGCTCACAAGGACTACTAGATACGCAGTATTTT
CDR3aa: CASSQGLLDTQYF

j_gene: TRBJ1-5
v_gene: TRBV2
abundance: NA
d_gene: NA
CDR3nt: TGTGCCAGCAGTGTAGAAAATAGCAATCAGCCCCAGCATTTT
CDR3aa: CASSVENSNQPQHF

j_gene: TRBJ2-4
v_gene: TRBV11-1
abundance: NA
d_gene: NA
CDR3nt: TGTGCCAGCGGCCCCGGACAGGCCAAAAACATTCAGTACTTC
CDR3aa: CASGPGQAKNIQYF

j_gene: TRBJ1-1
v_gene: TRBV6-5
abundance: once
d_gene: NA
CDR3nt: TGTGCCAGCAGTCGGACAAGGCTGAACACTGAAGCTTTCTTT
CDR3aa: CASSRTRLNTEAFF

j_gene: TRBJ2-2
v_gene: TRBV29-1
abundance: NA
d_gene: NA
CDR3nt: TGCAGCGTTTTGAGGACCGGGGAGCTGTTTTTT
CDR3aa: CSVLRTGELFF

j_gene: TRBJ1-2
v_gene: TRBV2
abundance: NA
d_gene: TRBD1
CDR3nt: TGTGCCAGCAGCAGGGGGAACTATGGCTACACCTTC
CDR3aa: CASSRGNYGYTF

j_gene: TRBJ1-2
v_gene: TRBV19
abundance: NA
d_gene: NA
CDR3nt: TGTGCCAGTAGTGAAACTGTCTATGGCTACACCTTC
CDR3aa: CASSETVYGYTF

j_gene: TRBJ2-1
v_gene: TRBV27
abundance: NA
d_gene: TRBD2
CDR3nt: TGTGCCAGCAGTAGATCTAGCGGGACTAATGAGCAGTTCTTC
CDR3aa: CASSRSSGTNEQFF

j_gene: TRBJ2-3
v_gene: TRBV5-6
abundance: NA
d_gene: NA
CDR3nt: TGTGCCAGCAGCTTGGTAGCCGGCGGGGATACGCAGTATTTT
CDR3aa: CASSLVAGGDTQYF

j_gene: TRBJ2-2
v_gene: TRBV5-4
abundance: NA
d_gene: NA
CDR3nt: TGTGCCAGCAGCTCCGGGGGGCCCACCGGGGAGCTGTTTTTT
CDR3aa: CASSSGGPTGELFF

j_gene: TRBJ2-1
v_gene: TRBV11-2
abundance: NA
d_gene: TRBD2
CDR3nt: TGTGCCAGCACCCTAGCGGGGGGGCGGAATGAGCAGTTCTTC
CDR3aa: CASTLAGGRNEQFF

j_gene: TRBJ2-1
v_gene: TRBV5-6
abundance: NA
d_gene: NA
CDR3nt: TGTGCCAGCAGCTCCACTAGCCGCGAGTACAATGAGCAGTTCTTC
CDR3aa: CASSSTSREYNEQFF

j_gene: TRBJ1-1
v_gene: TRBV10-3
abundance: once
d_gene: TRBD1
CDR3nt: TGTGCCATCAGGAACCGAGACAGGGGCACTGAAGCTTTCTTT
CDR3aa: CAIRNRDRGTEAFF